This TCR beta chain was observed in a study of cytomegalovirus exposure and HLA in healthy donors. Regarding the study as a whole: The dataset shows that most TCR sequences were rare, while some public TCRs occurred in many donors. Cytomegalovirus association was listed for about 150 TCR beta chains. Reports described diagnosis of cytomegalovirus status by the classifier as highly specific and sensitive.

The CDR3 totals 15 residues. Unmatched junction bases numbered 15, after V lost 9 bases and J lost 9 bases. Germline assignment: CDR1 LNHDA and CDR2 SQIVND (reference sequence). This clone was detected only once. Its cognate antigen is unknown. Sequenced by immunoSEQ multiplex PCR; TCRdb stores in-frame clones only, minus some. The table has 67,000 or so clones, approximately 94% seen once. V usage is TRBV19 and J usage is TRBJ2-1, with 9 bases identical to TRBD1. The TCR comes from a man younger than 35 in good health and CMV-seropositive. Sequences were obtained from PBMCs. The CDR3 nucleotides are TGTGCCAGCCACCAAAGCCGGGACAGGGTAGGTGAGCAGTTCTTC. Translated, it gives CASHQSRDRVGEQFF.